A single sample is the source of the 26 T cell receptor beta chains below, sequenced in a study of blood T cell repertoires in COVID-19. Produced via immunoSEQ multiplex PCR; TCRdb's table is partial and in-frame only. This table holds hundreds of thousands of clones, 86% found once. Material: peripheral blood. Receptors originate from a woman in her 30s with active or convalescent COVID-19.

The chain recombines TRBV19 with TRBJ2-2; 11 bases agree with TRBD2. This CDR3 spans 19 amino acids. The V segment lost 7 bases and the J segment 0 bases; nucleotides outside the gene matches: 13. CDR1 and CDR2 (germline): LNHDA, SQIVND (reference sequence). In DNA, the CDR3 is TGTGCCAGTACCACGCGCGCACTAGCGGGAGACGCGAACACCGGGGAGCTGTTTTTT. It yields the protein CASTTRALAGDANTGELFF.

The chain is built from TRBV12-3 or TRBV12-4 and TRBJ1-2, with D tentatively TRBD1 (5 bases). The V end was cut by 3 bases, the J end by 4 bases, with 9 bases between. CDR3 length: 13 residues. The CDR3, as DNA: TGTGCCAGCAGTTTGGAGGGGCCCTATGGCTACACCTTC. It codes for CASSLEGPYGYTF.

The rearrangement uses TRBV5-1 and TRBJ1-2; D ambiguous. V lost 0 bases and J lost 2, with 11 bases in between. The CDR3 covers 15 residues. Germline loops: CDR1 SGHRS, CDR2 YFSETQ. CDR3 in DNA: TGCGCCAGCAGCTTGGAGCCCGGGGAAAACTATGGCTACACCTTC. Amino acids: CASSLEPGENYGYTF.

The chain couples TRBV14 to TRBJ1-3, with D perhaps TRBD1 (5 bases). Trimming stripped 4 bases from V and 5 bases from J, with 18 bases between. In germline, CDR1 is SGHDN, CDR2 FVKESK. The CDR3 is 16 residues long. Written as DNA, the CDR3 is TGTGCCAGCAGCCGTACTCCAGGGTGGGGTAGAAACACCATATATTTT. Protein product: CASSRTPGWGRNTIYF.

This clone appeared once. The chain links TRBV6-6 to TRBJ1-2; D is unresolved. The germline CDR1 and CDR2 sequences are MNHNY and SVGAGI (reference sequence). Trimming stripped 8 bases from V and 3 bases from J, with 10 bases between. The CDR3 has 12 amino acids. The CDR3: CASAPGDYGYTF. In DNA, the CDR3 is TGTGCCAGCGCCCCAGGCGACTATGGCTACACCTTC.

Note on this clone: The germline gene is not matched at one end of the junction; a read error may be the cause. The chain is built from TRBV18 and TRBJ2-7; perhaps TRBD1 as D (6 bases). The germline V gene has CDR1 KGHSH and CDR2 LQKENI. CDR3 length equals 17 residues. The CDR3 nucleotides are TGTGCCAGCTCCCCACCCCTCGAGCAGGGACACTCCTACGAGCAGTACTTC. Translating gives CASSPPLEQGHSYEQYF. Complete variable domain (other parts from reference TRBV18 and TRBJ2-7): NAGVMQNPRHLVRRRGQEARLRCSPMKGHSHVYWYRQLPEEGLKFMVYLQKENIIDESGMPKERFSAEFPKEGPSILRIQQVVRGDSAAYFCASSPPLEQGHSYEQYFGPGTRLTVT.

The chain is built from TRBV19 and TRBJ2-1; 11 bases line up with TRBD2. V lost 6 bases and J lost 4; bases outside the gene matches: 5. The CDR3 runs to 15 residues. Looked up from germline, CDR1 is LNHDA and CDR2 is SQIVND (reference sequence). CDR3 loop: CASRNLAGGYNEQFF. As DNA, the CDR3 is TGTGCCAGTAGAAACTTAGCGGGAGGGTACAATGAGCAGTTCTTC.

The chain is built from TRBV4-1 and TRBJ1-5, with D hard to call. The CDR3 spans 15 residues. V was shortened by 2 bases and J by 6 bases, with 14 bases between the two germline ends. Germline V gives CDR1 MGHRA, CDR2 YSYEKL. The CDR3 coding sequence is TGCGCCAGCAGCCAATATGGGGAGGGCCCTCAGCCCCAGCATTTT. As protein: CASSQYGEGPQPQHF.

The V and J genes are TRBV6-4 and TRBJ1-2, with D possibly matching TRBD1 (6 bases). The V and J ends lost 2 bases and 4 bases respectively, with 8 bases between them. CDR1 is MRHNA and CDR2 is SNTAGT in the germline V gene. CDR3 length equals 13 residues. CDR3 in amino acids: CASSDTGTYGYTF. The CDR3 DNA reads TGTGCCAGCAGTGACACAGGGACCTATGGCTACACCTTC.

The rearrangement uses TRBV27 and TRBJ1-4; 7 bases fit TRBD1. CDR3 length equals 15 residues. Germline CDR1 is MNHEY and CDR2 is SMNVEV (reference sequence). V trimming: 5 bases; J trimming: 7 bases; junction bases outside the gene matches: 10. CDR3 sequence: CASSLGTASGEKLFF. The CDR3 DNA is TGTGCCAGCAGTCTCGGGACAGCATCAGGTGAAAAACTGTTTTTT.

CDR3 protein: CASSLVQDRVSSGLSYNEQFF. CDR3 nucleotide sequence: TGTGCCAGCAGTTTGGTCCAGGACAGGGTTTCTAGCGGTCTCTCCTACAATGAGCAGTTCTTC. The genes are TRBV28 and TRBJ2-1; the D gene is possibly TRBD1 (8 bases). V was cut by 3 bases and J by 0 bases, with 27 bases left in between. Germline lookup yields CDR1 MDHEN and CDR2 SYDVKM. The CDR3 runs to 21 residues.

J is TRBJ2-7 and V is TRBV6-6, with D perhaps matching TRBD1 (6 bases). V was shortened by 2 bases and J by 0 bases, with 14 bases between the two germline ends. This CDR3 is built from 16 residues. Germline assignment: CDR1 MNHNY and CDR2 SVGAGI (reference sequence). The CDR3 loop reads CASSYPTGKSSYEQYF. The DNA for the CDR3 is TGTGCCAGCAGTTACCCCACAGGGAAGAGCTCCTACGAGCAGTACTTC.

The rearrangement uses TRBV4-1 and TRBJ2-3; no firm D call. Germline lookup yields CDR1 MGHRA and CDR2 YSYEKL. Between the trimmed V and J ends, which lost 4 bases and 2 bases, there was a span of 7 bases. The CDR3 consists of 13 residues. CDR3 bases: TGCGCCAGCAGCCCCACAACCACAGATACGCAGTATTTT. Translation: CASSPTTTDTQYF.

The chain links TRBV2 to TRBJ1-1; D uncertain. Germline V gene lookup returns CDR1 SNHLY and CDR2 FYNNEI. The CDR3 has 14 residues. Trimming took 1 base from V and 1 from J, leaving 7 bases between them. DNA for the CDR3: TGTGCCAGCAGTGAAGGTGTGGCGAACACTGAAGCTTTCTTT. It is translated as CASSEGVANTEAFF.

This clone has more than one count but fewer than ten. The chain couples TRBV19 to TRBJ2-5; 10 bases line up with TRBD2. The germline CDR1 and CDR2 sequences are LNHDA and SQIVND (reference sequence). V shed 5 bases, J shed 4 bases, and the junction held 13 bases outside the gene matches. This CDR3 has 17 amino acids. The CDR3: CASSRPFLAGDGETQYF. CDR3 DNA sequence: TGTGCCAGTAGTCGACCGTTTCTAGCGGGAGATGGAGAGACCCAGTACTTC. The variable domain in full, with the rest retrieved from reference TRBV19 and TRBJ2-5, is DGGITQSPKYLFRKEGQNVTLSCEQNLNHDAMYWYRQDPGQGLRLIYYSQIVNDFQKGDIAEGYSVSREKKESFPLTVTSAQKNPTAFYLCASSRPFLAGDGETQYFGPGTRLLVL.

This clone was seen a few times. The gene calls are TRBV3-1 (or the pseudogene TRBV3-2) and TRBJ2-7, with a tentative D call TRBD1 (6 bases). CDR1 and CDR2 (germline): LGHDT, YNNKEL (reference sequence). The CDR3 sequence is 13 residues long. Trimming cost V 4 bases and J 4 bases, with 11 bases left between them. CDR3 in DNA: TGTGCCAGCAGCCGTGGGGGCGAGTACGAGCAGTACTTC. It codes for CASSRGGEYEQYF.

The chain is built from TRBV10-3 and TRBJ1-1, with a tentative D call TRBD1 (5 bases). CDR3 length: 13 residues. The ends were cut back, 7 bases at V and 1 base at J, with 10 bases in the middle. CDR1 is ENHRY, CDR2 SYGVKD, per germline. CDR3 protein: CAINPRANTEAFF. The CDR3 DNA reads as TGTGCCATCAACCCCAGGGCGAACACTGAAGCTTTCTTT.

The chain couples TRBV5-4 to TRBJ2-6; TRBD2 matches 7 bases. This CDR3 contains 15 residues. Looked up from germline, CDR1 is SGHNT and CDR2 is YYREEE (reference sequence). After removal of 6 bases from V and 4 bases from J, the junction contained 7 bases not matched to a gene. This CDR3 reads CASTLGGDGANVLTF. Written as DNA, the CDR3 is TGTGCCAGCACCCTGGGGGGGGACGGGGCCAACGTCCTGACTTTC.

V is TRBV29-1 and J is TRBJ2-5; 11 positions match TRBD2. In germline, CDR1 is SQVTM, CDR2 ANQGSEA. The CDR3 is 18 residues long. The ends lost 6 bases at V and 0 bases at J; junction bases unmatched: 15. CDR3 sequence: CSVSGGAASGGNQETQYF. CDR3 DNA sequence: TGCAGCGTCTCCGGTGGGGCTGCTAGCGGGGGGAACCAAGAGACCCAGTACTTC.

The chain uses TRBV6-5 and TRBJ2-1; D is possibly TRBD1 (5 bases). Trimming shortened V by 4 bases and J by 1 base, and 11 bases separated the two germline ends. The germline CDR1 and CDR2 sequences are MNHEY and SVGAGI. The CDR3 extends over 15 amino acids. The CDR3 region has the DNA TGTGCCAGCAGTTCCCGGACACTATCCTACAATGAGCAGTTCTTC. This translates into CASSSRTLSYNEQFF.

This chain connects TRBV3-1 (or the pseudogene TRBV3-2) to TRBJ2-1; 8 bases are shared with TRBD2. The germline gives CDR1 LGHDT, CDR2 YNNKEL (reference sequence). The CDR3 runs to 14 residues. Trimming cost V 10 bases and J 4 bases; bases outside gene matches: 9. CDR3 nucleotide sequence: TGTGCCACTTGGGCGGGGGGAACTTACAATGAGCAGTTCTTC. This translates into CATWAGGTYNEQFF.

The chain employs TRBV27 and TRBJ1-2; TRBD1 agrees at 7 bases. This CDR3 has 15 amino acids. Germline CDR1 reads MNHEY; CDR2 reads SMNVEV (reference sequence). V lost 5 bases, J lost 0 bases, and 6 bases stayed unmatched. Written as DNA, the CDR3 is TGTGCCAGCAGTCCGCACAGGGGAGCTAACTATGGCTACACCTTC. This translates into CASSPHRGANYGYTF.

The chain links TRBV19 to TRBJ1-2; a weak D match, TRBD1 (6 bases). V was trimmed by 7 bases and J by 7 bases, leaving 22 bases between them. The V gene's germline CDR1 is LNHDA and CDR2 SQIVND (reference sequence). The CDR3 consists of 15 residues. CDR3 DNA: TGTGCCAGTATGGCCGGGACACCAACACAGGGTGGCTACACCTTC. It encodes CASMAGTPTQGGYTF.

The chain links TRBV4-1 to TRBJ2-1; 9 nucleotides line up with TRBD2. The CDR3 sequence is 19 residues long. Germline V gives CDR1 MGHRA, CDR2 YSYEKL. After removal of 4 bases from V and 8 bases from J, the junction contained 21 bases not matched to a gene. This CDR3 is CASSPQVDGVAGAVDEQFF. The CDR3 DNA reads TGCGCCAGCAGCCCCCAGGTAGATGGAGTAGCGGGAGCTGTGGATGAGCAGTTCTTC.

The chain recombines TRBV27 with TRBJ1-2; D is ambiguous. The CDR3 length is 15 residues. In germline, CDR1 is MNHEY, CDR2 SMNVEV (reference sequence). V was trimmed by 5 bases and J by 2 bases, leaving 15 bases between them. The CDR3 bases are TGTGCCAGCAGTAGCCTCCTCGCGGGGAACTATGGCTACACCTTC. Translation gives CASSSLLAGNYGYTF.

The CDR3 loop reads CASSHPSGNTYNEQFF. Here the CDR3 DNA reads TGCGCCAGCAGTCACCCCAGCGGGAATACCTACAATGAGCAGTTCTTC. This chain links TRBV23-1 with TRBJ2-1, with 7 nucleotides matching TRBD2. TRBV23-1 qualifies as an ORF whose function is uncertain. The V gene end was trimmed by 3 bases and the J gene end by 2 bases; junction bases not matched to a gene: 7. This CDR3 contains 16 residues.